This T cell receptor beta chain was retrieved from a study of shared clonotypes between healthy human individuals. Whole-study context: The cohort had a couple of women and a few men, ages 18 to 49.

The ends were cut back, 3 bases at V and 8 bases at J, with 22 bases in the middle. The CDR3 extends over 16 amino acids. CDR1 is KGHSH, CDR2 LQKENI, per germline. Division of CD4+ cells produced a CD45RA+ naive subset and a CD45RA-negative memory subset. Every subset's genomic DNA went evenly onto several immunoSEQ plates. Using immunoSEQ multiplex PCR, the repertoire was profiled, and TCRdb retains in-frame clones only, with some absent. The repertoire holds 2 million to 3 million clones, with approximately 93% as singletons. This receptor was obtained from a man between 18 and 29 years old in good health. Some clones in this sample may be carry-over from other donors' samples. V and J are TRBV18 and TRBJ1-1; possibly TRBD1 for D (6 bases). Material: naive CD4+ T cells from PBMCs. Subset described: CD45RA+ positively selected. The CDR3 is CASSPRTYLDSQEAFF. In DNA, the CDR3 is TGTGCCAGCTCACCCCGAACCTACTTGGACAGTCAAGAAGCTTTCTTT.